This T cell receptor (beta chain) was captured in a study of T cells expressing NK-cell markers. Study-wide context: Repertoire data for TCR beta were derived from sorted T cells (CD3+CD56+NKG2C+, CD3+CD56+NKG2C- and CD3+CD56-NKG2C+). Study-wide results and limits: Dominant NKG2C+ clonotypes made up roughly 1.0-7.5% of CD8+ T cells in about six donors.

Germline V gene data show CDR1 as KGHSH and CDR2 as LQKENI. The CDR3 consists of 15 residues. A word on this clonotype: Its target is not known.

TCRdb processed the 5' RACE reads again and assigns one entry to each CDR3 protein, with no DNA. The table for this sample gives 150,000 to 200,000 distinct CDR3 sequences. The sequence was obtained from a woman aged 18 to 69 in good health. Input material: blood T cells: a sorted CD56 or NKG2C T cell subset, CD4+ or CD8+ T cells, or bulk PBMC T cells (not recorded which). This sequence joins TRBV18 and TRBJ2-3; TCRdb's D call of TRBD2 is untestable without DNA. CDR3 region: CASSLGLAGENTQYF.